The 14 T cell receptor beta chains given below trace back to one sample, sequenced in a study of spatial heterogeneity in lung cancer (dated by TCRdb to between 2018 and 2020). Library method: 5' RACE. Sequencing took place on a NextSeq 500. Using fastp trimming at Q25 and MiXCR clonotype assembly, TCRdb reanalyzed the public sequencing data and kept in-frame beta chains. When rows share a CDR3 protein, they turn into one entry using the most common DNA and genes. This sample has about 36,000 distinct CDR3 sequences in its table, and around 5% of those were observed once. The ten largest clones add up to 29% of the sample. In the paper's terms, the time point label means: sample taken at primary tumor resection. Without any cell sorting, TCR sequencing was performed on whole RNA extracted either from tumor and nontumor lung tissue or from cryopreserved PBMC samples. The sequencing here drew on PBMCs, taken at surgery. The receptors originated from a female donor with early-stage non-small cell lung cancer.

In this sample, this clonotype turned up many times. The chain links TRBV27 to TRBJ2-7; 8 nucleotides agree with TRBD2. Trimming at V came to 6 bases and at J to 4 bases, leaving 11 bases not matched to a gene. CDR1 is MNHEY, CDR2 SMNVEV, per germline (reference sequence). There are 15 residues in the CDR3. The CDR3: CASRDTSGVGYEQYF. The CDR3 coding sequence is TGTGCCAGCAGAGATACTAGCGGAGTCGGGTACGAGCAGTACTTC.

This sequence joins TRBV6-1 and TRBJ2-5; 11 nucleotides match TRBD2. Per the germline V gene, CDR1 is MNHNS and CDR2 is SASEGT. The CDR3 runs to 14 residues. With V trimmed by 7 bases and J by 4 bases, 5 bases remained unmatched. CDR3 sequence: CASNEGLAGETQYF. As DNA, the CDR3 is TGTGCCAGCAACGAAGGACTAGCGGGAGAGACCCAGTACTTC.

This clonotype has at least ten counts. The rearrangement uses TRBV27 and TRBJ2-6; 9 bases line up with TRBD1. CDR1 and CDR2 from the germline V gene are MNHEY and SMNVEV (reference sequence). The length of the CDR3 is 18 residues. V shed 3 bases and J 2 bases; nucleotides not matched to a gene: 8. CDR3 nucleotides: TGTGCCAGCAGTTTCGCGGGGACAGGGAAGGCTGGGGCCAACGTCCTGACTTTC. Translated, it gives CASSFAGTGKAGANVLTF. Combining the CDR3 with reference TRBV27 and TRBJ2-6 gives the whole variable domain EAQVTQNPRYLITVTGKKLTVTCSQNMNHEYMSWYRQDPGLGLRQIYYSMNVEVTDKGDVPEGYKVSRKEKRNFPLILESPSPNQTSLYFCASSFAGTGKAGANVLTFGAGSRLTVL.

The sample holds many counts of this clonotype. The V and J genes are TRBV3-1 and TRBJ2-1; D is undetermined. Germline V lookup: CDR1 LGHDT, CDR2 YNNKEL (reference sequence). Trimming took off 3 bases at V and 4 bases at J, with 4 bases between the two ends. CDR3 length equals 12 residues. The CDR3 sequence is CASSQGYNEQFF. The CDR3 DNA sequence: TGTGCCAGCAGCCAGGGTTACAATGAGCAGTTCTTC.

This clonotype showed up many times. The rearrangement uses TRBV13 and TRBJ2-7; D not certain. V dropped 4 bases and J dropped 2 bases, with 3 bases sitting between them. This CDR3 region has 11 residues. The germline CDR1 and CDR2 sequences are PRHDT and FYEKMQ (reference sequence). CDR3 region: CASSSTYEQYF. CDR3 nucleotides: TGTGCCAGCAGCTCGACCTACGAGCAGTACTTC.

This clonotype showed up many times. The chain is built from TRBV10-3 and TRBJ2-7, with 14 bases fitting TRBD2. The CDR3 is 14 amino acids. Germline V CDR1 and CDR2: ENHRY, SYGVKD. Germline trimming cut 6 bases from V and 4 bases from J; bases unmatched to any gene: 2. CDR3 region: CAISGTSGGYEQYF. The CDR3 DNA is TGTGCCATCAGCGGGACTAGCGGGGGTTACGAGCAGTACTTC.

This clonotype has at least ten counts. The rearrangement uses TRBV24-1 and TRBJ1-2; D remains unclear. Germline CDR1 is KGHDR and CDR2 is SFDVKD. The CDR3 has 12 amino acids. Deletions cut 5 bases from V and 10 bases from J, with 13 bases between. This chain's CDR3 is CATSGQYGDYTF. CDR3 bases: TGTGCCACCAGTGGTCAGTACGGTGACTACACCTTC.

This clonotype was counted a few times. The chain couples TRBV6-6 to TRBJ2-1; D gene ambiguous. There are 14 residues in the CDR3. Per the germline V gene, CDR1 is MNHNY and CDR2 is SVGAGI (reference sequence). The V gene lost 5 bases and the J gene lost 6 bases, with 14 bases spanning the gap. The CDR3, as DNA: TGTGCCAGCAGTACCTCAGAGCCCGGCAATGAGCAGTTCTTC. Translating it yields CASSTSEPGNEQFF.

This clonotype was recorded a few times. The rearrangement joins TRBV2 to TRBJ1-2; 7 positions agree with TRBD1. V shed 6 bases, J shed 4 bases, and the junction held 8 bases outside the gene matches. The CDR3 loop spans 14 amino acids. Germline V gives CDR1 SNHLY, CDR2 FYNNEI. The CDR3 coding sequence is TGTGCCAGCAGGGTCGACAGGGCGACCTATGGCTACACCTTC. Translated: CASRVDRATYGYTF.

This clonotype was recorded many times. V gene TRBV6-5 combines with J gene TRBJ1-5, with D maybe TRBD1 (6 bases). Per the germline V gene, CDR1 is MNHEY and CDR2 is SVGAGI. This CDR3 comprises 13 residues. Deletions cut 7 bases from V and 5 bases from J, with 12 bases between. The CDR3 DNA is TGTGCCAGCACGCCGGGGGCCTATCAGCCCCAGCATTTT. This encodes CASTPGAYQPQHF.

This sequence joins TRBV4-1 and TRBJ1-2, with 8 nucleotides matching TRBD1. This CDR3 has 15 residues. The trim removed 4 bases at V and 4 bases at J, leaving 8 bases unmatched. Germline V lookup: CDR1 MGHRA, CDR2 YSYEKL. CDR3 DNA: TGCGCCAGCAGCCTCACAGGGGGAACCCGCTATGGCTACACCTTC. Translating it yields CASSLTGGTRYGYTF.

This clonotype appeared many times. The CDR3, as DNA: TGCGCCAGCAGCCCGCGGGAAGCCGCCGCTAATGAAAAACTGTTTTTT. Amino acids: CASSPREAAANEKLFF. The chain joins TRBV4-1 to TRBJ1-4; D not certain. Trimming left V 4 bases short and J 3 bases short, with 15 bases between. Looked up from germline, CDR1 is MGHRA and CDR2 is YSYEKL. The length of the CDR3 is 16 residues.

This clonotype was recorded at least ten times. Mismatch with germline at one junction end may stem from a read error. The genes are TRBV4-3 and TRBJ1-1, with TRBD1 as a possible D gene (6 bases). CDR3 length equals 15 residues. CDR1 is LGHNA and CDR2 is YSLEER in the germline V gene. The CDR3 nucleotides are TGTGCCAGCAGCCCTACCAAGGGGGGGTTTACTGAAGCTTTCTTT. This sequence encodes CASSPTKGGFTEAFF.

This clonotype was picked up many times. The chain joins TRBV4-1 to TRBJ2-5; D could derive from TRBD1 or TRBD2 (5 bases each). Germline V gene lookup returns CDR1 MGHRA and CDR2 YSYEKL. This CDR3 region has 14 residues. The V and J ends lost 3 bases and 4 bases respectively, with 12 bases between them. The CDR3 region is CASSQGPSVETQYF. For the CDR3, the DNA is TGCGCCAGCAGCCAGGGACCCTCGGTAGAGACCCAGTACTTC.